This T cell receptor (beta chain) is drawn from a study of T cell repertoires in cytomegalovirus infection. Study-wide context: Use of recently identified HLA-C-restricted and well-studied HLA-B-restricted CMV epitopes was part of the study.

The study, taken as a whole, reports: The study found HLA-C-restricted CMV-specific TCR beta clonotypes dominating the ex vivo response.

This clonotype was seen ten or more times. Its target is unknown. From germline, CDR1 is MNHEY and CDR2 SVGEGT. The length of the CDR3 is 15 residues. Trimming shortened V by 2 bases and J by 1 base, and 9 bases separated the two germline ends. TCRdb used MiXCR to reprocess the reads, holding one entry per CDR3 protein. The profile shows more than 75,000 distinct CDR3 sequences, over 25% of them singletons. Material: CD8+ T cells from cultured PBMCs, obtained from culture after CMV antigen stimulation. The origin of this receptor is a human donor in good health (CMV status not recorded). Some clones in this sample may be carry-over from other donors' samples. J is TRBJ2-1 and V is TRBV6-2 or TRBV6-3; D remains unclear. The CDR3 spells CASSYEFFSYNEQFF. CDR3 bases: TGTGCCAGCAGTTACGAGTTTTTTTCCTACAATGAGCAGTTCTTC.